Following are 14 T cell receptor beta chains from one sample sequenced in a study of T cells in Graves' hyperthyroidism and ophthalmopathy. RNA transcripts yielded amplified TCR beta CDR3 regions. During a first-round RT-PCR of the TCR CDR3, the HTBI primer set was used. TCRdb passed the multiplex PCR reads through MiXCR, listing each CDR3 protein once. The data contain 200,000 to 300,000 distinct CDR3 sequences, almost 25% of them seen just once; the ten biggest clones take up approximately 35%. Input material: blood. These receptors were obtained from a woman in her thirties or forties with Graves' ophthalmopathy.

In this sample, this clonotype turned up many times. A junction end diverges from the germline sequence, so it may reflect a read error. This chain joins TRBV13 and TRBJ2-2, with 10 positions matching TRBD1. CDR1 and CDR2 from the germline V gene are PRHDT and FYEKMQ (reference sequence). The CDR3 has 14 amino acids. CDR3 sequence (DNA): TGTGCCAGCAGCGTAGGGACAGGGGCCGGGGAGCTGTTTTTT. It codes for CASSVGTGAGELFF.

This clonotype showed up just a few times. This chain links TRBV20-1 with TRBJ2-7, with 10 bases matching TRBD1. Per germline, CDR1 DFQATT and CDR2 SNEGSKA (reference sequence). The CDR3 is 14 residues long. J lost 5 bases, V lost 6 bases, and 10 bases had no gene match. The CDR3 nucleotides are TGCAGTGCCGGGAACTCCGGGACAGGGGACGAGCAGTACTTC. Translation gives CSAGNSGTGDEQYF.

In its sample, this clonotype was seen a few times. This CDR3 is CASSYTRRLDTEAFF. The DNA for the CDR3 is TGTGCCAGCAGTTATACCAGGCGTCTAGACACTGAAGCTTTCTTT. The genes are TRBV6-5 and TRBJ1-1; no firm D call. The CDR3 sequence is 15 residues long. V was clipped by 3 bases and J by 3 bases, with 14 bases between them. The germline CDR1 and CDR2 sequences are MNHEY and SVGAGI.

This sequence joins TRBV4-2 and TRBJ2-5, with 8 nucleotides matching TRBD1. The trim removed 1 base at V and 5 bases at J, leaving 6 bases unmatched. In germline, CDR1 is LGHNA, CDR2 YNFKEQ. CDR3 length: 15 amino acids. The CDR3 sequence is CASSQAEGQAETQYF. CDR3 coding DNA: TGTGCCAGCAGCCAAGCCGAGGGACAGGCCGAGACCCAGTACTTC.

The table lists this clonotype with many counts. The chain combines TRBV28 with TRBJ2-4; 9 positions agree with TRBD1. The CDR3 extends over 15 amino acids. The germline gives CDR1 MDHEN, CDR2 SYDVKM. Trimming at V came to 4 bases and at J to 0 bases, leaving 1 base not matched to a gene. The CDR3 is CASSSTGGAKNIQYF. CDR3 bases: TGTGCCAGCAGTTCGACAGGGGGAGCCAAAAACATTCAGTACTTC.

This clonotype was picked up many times. The chain employs TRBV6-5 and TRBJ1-3, with a tentative D call TRBD1 (6 bases). The length of the CDR3 is 16 residues. Germline V gene lookup returns CDR1 MNHEY and CDR2 SVGAGI. The V and J ends lost 2 bases and 0 bases respectively, with 11 bases between them. The CDR3 loop is CASSYHRDTSGNTIYF. Here the CDR3 DNA reads TGTGCCAGCAGTTACCATCGGGACACCTCTGGAAACACCATATATTTT.

This clonotype appeared many times. J is TRBJ1-1 and V is TRBV12-3 or TRBV12-4, with 9 bases that match TRBD1. The J segment lost 1 base and the V segment lost 6 bases, leaving 9 bases of the junction unmatched. CDR3 size: 16 residues. The DNA for the CDR3 is TGTGCCAGCAGCCCCGGGACAGGGCTCTGGAACACTGAAGCTTTCTTT. It encodes CASSPGTGLWNTEAFF.

This clonotype was picked up many times. V usage is TRBV12-3 or TRBV12-4 and J usage is TRBJ2-7; TRBD2 is a possible D gene (5 bases). The CDR3 totals 13 residues. V lost 6 bases and J 0 bases, leaving 9 bases between the germline ends. The DNA for the CDR3 is TGTGCCAGCAGGCTGACTAACTCCTACGAGCAGTACTTC. Translation: CASRLTNSYEQYF.

This clonotype has ten or more counts. The genes are TRBV2 and TRBJ2-7; TRBD2 aligns across 7 bases. V lost 1 base and J lost 5; bases outside the gene matches: 8. Germline values: CDR1 SNHLY, CDR2 FYNNEI. This CDR3 contains 15 residues. CDR3 region: CASSEEMGGLNEQYF. The CDR3 DNA is TGTGCCAGCAGTGAAGAGATGGGAGGGTTGAACGAGCAGTACTTC.

This clonotype appeared many times. This chain connects TRBV6-5 to TRBJ1-3, with D tentatively TRBD1 (6 bases). This CDR3 contains 16 residues. Trimming removed 0 bases at V and 0 bases at J, with 9 bases between. Per germline, CDR1 MNHEY and CDR2 SVGAGI. In nucleotides, the CDR3 is TGTGCCAGCAGTTACTCCCGGACAGTCTCTGGAAACACCATATATTTT. This gives the protein CASSYSRTVSGNTIYF.

This clonotype was seen many times. The chain has TRBV19 and TRBJ1-1; no firm D call. Trimming cost V 5 bases and J 2 bases, with 12 bases left between them. The CDR3 length is 14 residues. Germline V CDR1 and CDR2: LNHDA, SQIVND (reference sequence). CDR3 coding DNA: TGTGCCAGTAGTTCAGGACGGATCAACACTGAAGCTTTCTTT. Translating it yields CASSSGRINTEAFF.

The J gene is TRBJ2-7, the V gene TRBV3-1; D call uncertain. The germline V gene encodes CDR1 LGHDT and CDR2 YNNKEL (reference sequence). The length of the CDR3 is 17 residues. V gave up 3 bases and J gave up 0 bases, with 18 bases separating them. Here the CDR3 reads CASSHLRPGHTSYEQYF. CDR3 nucleotide sequence: TGTGCCAGCAGCCACCTAAGGCCGGGCCATACCTCCTACGAGCAGTACTTC.

This clonotype showed up many times. The chain carries TRBV6-5 and TRBJ2-5, with D tentatively TRBD1 (6 bases). Germline CDR1 and CDR2: MNHEY and SVGAGI. Trimming took 6 bases from V and 4 from J, leaving 18 bases between them. CDR3 length: 15 residues. CDR3 nucleotide sequence: TGTGCCAGCAGCCCCCCGGTGGGGGCTGGAGAGACCCAGTACTTC. Residues: CASSPPVGAGETQYF.

With respect to this clonotype: A much larger clone differs by one base, so this may be a read error. The J gene is TRBJ1-1, the V gene TRBV20-1, with D possibly TRBD1 on 6 matching bases. Germline lookup yields CDR1 DFQATT and CDR2 SNEGSKA (reference sequence). The CDR3 is 13 residues long. The CDR3 region is CSAGDDRNTGAFF. The CDR3 DNA reads as TGCAGTGCTGGAGACGACAGGAACACTGGAGCTTTCTTT.